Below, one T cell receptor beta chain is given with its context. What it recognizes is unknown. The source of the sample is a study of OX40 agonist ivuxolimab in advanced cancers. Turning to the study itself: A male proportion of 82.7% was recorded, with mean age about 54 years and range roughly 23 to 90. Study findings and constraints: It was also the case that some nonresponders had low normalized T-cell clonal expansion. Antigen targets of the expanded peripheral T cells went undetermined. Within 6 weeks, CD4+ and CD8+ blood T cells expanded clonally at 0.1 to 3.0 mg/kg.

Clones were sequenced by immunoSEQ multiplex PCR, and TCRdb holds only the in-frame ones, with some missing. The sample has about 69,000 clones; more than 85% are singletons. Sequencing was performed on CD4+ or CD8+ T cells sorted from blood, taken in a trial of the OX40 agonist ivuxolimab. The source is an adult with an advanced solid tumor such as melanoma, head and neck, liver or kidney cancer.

DNA of the CDR3: TGTGCCAGCTCACCCCAAGGACAACACTATGGCTACACCTTC. It encodes CASSPQGQHYGYTF. The V and J genes are TRBV18 and TRBJ1-2, with D possibly matching TRBD1 (5 bases). The germline gives CDR1 KGHSH, CDR2 LQKENI. V lost 3 bases, J lost 3 bases, and 11 bases lay in between. The CDR3 has 14 amino acids.